The next 21 T cell receptor beta chains were all read from a single sample in a study of blood T cell repertoires in COVID-19. The repertoire was sequenced with immunoSEQ multiplex PCR; TCRdb's copy has only in-frame clones and lacks some. The sample holds about 190,000 clones; 86% are singletons and the top ten take 20% to 25%. Material: PBMCs or T cells enriched from blood (not recorded which). These receptors originate from a woman in her forties in a cohort exposed to, infected with or recovered from COVID-19 (not recorded which).

The genes are TRBV5-4 and TRBJ2-5, with D perhaps matching TRBD2 (5 bases). Germline V gene sequence: CDR1 SGHNT, CDR2 YYREEE (reference sequence). The ends were cut back, 4 bases at V and 0 bases at J, with 19 bases in the middle. The CDR3 runs to 17 residues. CDR3 sequence reads: CASSPAVRTAHQETQYF. In DNA form, the CDR3 reads TGTGCCAGCAGCCCCGCTGTGCGGACTGCACACCAAGAGACCCAGTACTTC.

V usage is TRBV2 and J usage is TRBJ1-2; D not certain. The CDR3 is 14 residues long. CDR1 and CDR2 from the germline V gene are SNHLY and FYNNEI. Trimming shortened V by 4 bases and J by 4 bases, and 13 bases separated the two germline ends. CDR3 region: CASSVFEGIYGYTF. The CDR3 coding sequence is TGTGCCAGCAGTGTTTTCGAGGGAATCTATGGCTACACCTTC.

The genes are TRBV2 and TRBJ1-4, with D possibly matching TRBD1 (6 bases). CDR3 size: 15 residues. Trimming left V 6 bases short and J 14 bases short, with 25 bases between. Per germline, CDR1 SNHLY and CDR2 FYNNEI. DNA for the CDR3: TGTGCCAGCAGCGGACCGGGACATCGTGGAGTGTCGCTGTTTTTT. This encodes CASSGPGHRGVSLFF.

The CDR3 spells CASSYSGLMNTEAFF. DNA for the CDR3: TGTGCCAGCAGTTACTCGGGGCTCATGAACACTGAAGCTTTCTTT. The chain has TRBV6-5 and TRBJ1-1, with D possibly being TRBD1 (5 bases). The CDR3 runs to 15 residues. Per germline, CDR1 MNHEY and CDR2 SVGAGI. V was clipped by 0 bases and J by 0 bases, with 8 bases between them.

The chain has TRBV6-5 and TRBJ2-1; a weak D match, TRBD2 (6 bases). The germline V and J ends were trimmed by 8 bases and 1 base, with 9 bases remaining between them. Germline V lookup: CDR1 MNHEY, CDR2 SVGAGI. CDR3 length: 13 residues. CDR3 amino acids: CASGGRSYNEQFF. The CDR3 DNA is TGTGCCAGCGGAGGGCGGTCCTACAATGAGCAGTTCTTC.

The chain employs TRBV7-9 and TRBJ2-7; maybe TRBD1 (5 bases). Germline V CDR1 and CDR2: SEHNR, FQNEAQ (reference sequence). V was clipped by 1 base and J by 0 bases, with 13 bases between them. This CDR3 comprises 16 residues. The CDR3 reads CASSLGAGAASYEQYF. In nucleotides, the CDR3 is TGTGCCAGCAGCTTAGGGGCTGGGGCGGCCTCCTACGAGCAGTACTTC.

The chain combines TRBV5-1 with TRBJ2-1, with D unresolved. The V and J ends lost 4 bases and 4 bases respectively, with 21 bases between them. Germline CDR1 and CDR2: SGHRS and YFSETQ. The CDR3 is made up of 17 amino acids. The CDR3 protein is CASSLGFSTPEYNEQFF. CDR3 nucleotides: TGCGCCAGCAGCCTTGGCTTTTCGACTCCGGAATACAATGAGCAGTTCTTC.

This rearrangement joins TRBV3-1 (or the pseudogene TRBV3-2) to TRBJ1-5, with 10 bases aligning to TRBD1. The ends lost 2 bases at V and 4 bases at J; junction bases unmatched: 5. Germline CDR1 reads LGHDT; CDR2 reads YNNKEL (reference sequence). This CDR3 has 16 amino acids. CDR3 in amino acids: CASSQQGQGSNQPQHF. The CDR3 DNA sequence: TGTGCCAGCAGCCAACAGGGACAGGGGAGTAATCAGCCCCAGCATTTT.

The rearrangement links TRBV9 to TRBJ2-3; 9 bases fit TRBD1. V dropped 3 bases and J dropped 8; count of bases not matched to a gene: 7. Germline V gene lookup returns CDR1 SGDLS and CDR2 YYNGEE. The CDR3 is 14 residues long. CDR3 region: CASSDRGRGGTQYF. The CDR3 bases are TGTGCCAGCAGCGACAGGGGGCGAGGGGGTACGCAGTATTTT.

In DNA, the CDR3 is TGCGCCAGCAGCTACTTGGACACACAGGCGGATACGCAGTATTTT. It translates to CASSYLDTQADTQYF. The chain combines TRBV5-1 with TRBJ2-3; D perhaps matches TRBD1 (5 bases). From germline, CDR1 is SGHRS and CDR2 YFSETQ. The CDR3 has 15 amino acids. V lost 3 bases and J lost 6, with 17 bases in between.

The chain links TRBV27 to TRBJ1-6; possible D gene TRBD1, 5 bases. V lost 3 bases, J lost 0 bases, and 6 bases lay in between. The CDR3 has 15 residues. Germline CDR1 is MNHEY and CDR2 is SMNVEV (reference sequence). CDR3: CASSFGGSYNSPLHF. In nucleotides, the CDR3 is TGTGCCAGCAGTTTCGGGGGCTCCTATAATTCACCCCTCCACTTT.

The V call is TRBV14, the J call TRBJ1-5, with 8 bases fitting TRBD1. CDR3 length equals 17 residues. In germline, CDR1 is SGHDN, CDR2 FVKESK. V was pared by 0 bases and J by 4 bases, with 8 bases of the junction left unmatched. CDR3 protein: CASSQDLEDRENQPQHF. The CDR3 DNA reads as TGTGCCAGCAGCCAAGATCTAGAGGACAGGGAGAATCAGCCCCAGCATTTT. The variable domain in full, with the rest retrieved from reference TRBV14 and TRBJ1-5, is EAGVTQFPSHSVIEKGQTVTLRCDPISGHDNLYWYRRVMGKEIKFLLHFVKESKQDESGMPNNRFLAERTGGTYSTLKVQPAELEDSGVYFCASSQDLEDRENQPQHFGDGTRLSIL.

The chain joins TRBV29-1 to TRBJ2-1, with 8 bases that match TRBD2. CDR3 length equals 14 residues. Germline V gives CDR1 SQVTM, CDR2 ANQGSEA. V shed 6 bases and J 1 base; nucleotides not matched to a gene: 5. The CDR3: CSVDPGGSYNEQFF. CDR3 coding DNA: TGCAGCGTGGACCCGGGGGGGTCCTACAATGAGCAGTTCTTC.

The V gene is TRBV28, the J gene TRBJ1-1, with 9 bases lining up with TRBD1. Trimming at V came to 2 bases and at J to 5 bases, leaving 9 bases not matched to a gene. This CDR3 is built from 16 residues. The germline V gene encodes CDR1 MDHEN and CDR2 SYDVKM. CDR3 coding DNA: TGTGCCAGCAGTTTAGGGACAGGGCACAGTGTAACTGAAGCTTTCTTT. It encodes CASSLGTGHSVTEAFF.

The V call is TRBV2, the J call TRBJ1-1, with TRBD1 identical over 9 bases. CDR1 and CDR2 from the germline V gene are SNHLY and FYNNEI. V lost 6 bases and J lost 6; bases outside the gene matches: 17. This CDR3 comprises 17 residues. The CDR3 region has the DNA TGTGCCAGCAGATTTCCAGGGACAGGGCTTTCTTTTCCTGAAGCTTTCTTT. As protein: CASRFPGTGLSFPEAFF.

The genes are TRBV27 and TRBJ2-7; D is perhaps TRBD2 (5 bases). V was cut by 8 bases and J by 2 bases, with 13 bases left in between. Germline CDR1 MNHEY, CDR2 SMNVEV (reference sequence). The CDR3 runs to 13 residues. CDR3 in DNA: TGTGCCAGCGCGGGCCGTATGACCTACGAGCAGTACTTC. Protein product: CASAGRMTYEQYF.

The chain has TRBV11-3 and TRBJ1-2; TRBD1 might be the D (6 bases). CDR1 is SGHNT, CDR2 YENEEA, per germline. This CDR3 spans 13 amino acids. V was cut by 2 bases and J by 2 bases, with 6 bases left in between. The CDR3 DNA sequence: TGTGCCAGCAGCTTACAGGGGAACTATGGCTACACCTTC. Translation gives CASSLQGNYGYTF.

The V gene is TRBV28, the J gene TRBJ2-1; D may be TRBD2 (7 bases). V was trimmed by 5 bases and J by 5 bases, leaving 16 bases between them. The CDR3 is 15 residues long. Per the germline V gene, CDR1 is MDHEN and CDR2 is SYDVKM. The chain's CDR3 is CASSLHTGGNNEQFF. The DNA of the CDR3 is TGTGCCAGCAGTCTCCATACGGGGGGCAACAATGAGCAGTTCTTC.

This chain connects TRBV27 to TRBJ2-5, with 7 bases that match TRBD2. Germline V gene data show CDR1 as MNHEY and CDR2 as SMNVEV (reference sequence). V dropped 2 bases and J dropped 3; count of bases not matched to a gene: 9. CDR3 length: 16 residues. CDR3 sequence: CASSLVREGVEETQYF. The CDR3 DNA follows: TGTGCCAGCAGTTTAGTTAGGGAGGGAGTCGAAGAGACCCAGTACTTC.

The J gene is TRBJ2-1, the V gene TRBV5-4, with 8 bases aligning to TRBD2. V trimming: 5 bases; J trimming: 1 base; junction bases outside the gene matches: 5. The CDR3 sequence is 15 residues long. Looked up from germline, CDR1 is SGHNT and CDR2 is YYREEE (reference sequence). CDR3 sequence: CASSLLAASYNEQFF. The CDR3 nucleotides read TGTGCCAGCAGTTTACTAGCGGCATCCTACAATGAGCAGTTCTTC.

This clone has more than one count but fewer than ten. The genes are TRBV5-4 and TRBJ1-2; D possibly corresponds to TRBD1 (5 bases). Germline CDR1 is SGHNT and CDR2 is YYREEE (reference sequence). The length of the CDR3 is 13 residues. The ends were cut back, 4 bases at V and 7 bases at J, with 14 bases in the middle. DNA of the CDR3: TGTGCCAGCAGCCCCACCCGGGGGTTTGGCTACACCTTC. It yields the protein CASSPTRGFGYTF.